The next 5 T cell receptor beta chains were all read from a single sample in a study of T cell responses to AZD1222 COVID-19 vaccine. Assay: immunoSEQ multiplex PCR; the TCRdb copy retains only in-frame clones and omits some. The sample lists 120,000 or so clones, around 90% occurring once. Sequenced here: peripheral blood, sampled 28 days after the second AZD1222 dose. Source of these receptors: an adult who received the AZD1222 COVID-19 vaccine.

CDR3: CASGRGQQKETQYF. The CDR3 coding sequence is TGTGCCAGTGGGAGGGGACAGCAAAAAGAGACCCAGTACTTC. This chain links TRBV27 with TRBJ2-5; D assignment may be TRBD1 or TRBD2 (7 bases each). Trimming shortened V by 9 bases and J by 3 bases, and 17 bases separated the two germline ends. The germline V gene has CDR1 MNHEY and CDR2 SMNVEV (reference sequence). This CDR3 is 14 amino acids long.

This chain uses TRBV3-1 (or the pseudogene TRBV3-2) with TRBJ2-7; D possibly matches TRBD1 or TRBD2 (5 bases each). Between the trimmed V and J ends, which lost 3 bases and 0 bases, there was a span of 15 bases. The CDR3 consists of 16 residues. Germline lookup yields CDR1 LGHDT and CDR2 YNNKEL (reference sequence). The CDR3 DNA reads as TGTGCCAGCAGCCAGGAGTTTTCGGGGCTCTCCTACGAGCAGTACTTC. Translation gives CASSQEFSGLSYEQYF.

The chain links TRBV11-2 to TRBJ1-1; D is undetermined. Germline V gives CDR1 SGHAT, CDR2 FQNNGV. CDR3 length: 13 residues. Trimming removed 5 bases at V and 1 base at J, with 8 bases between. The CDR3 loop is CASSADENTEAFF. In nucleotides, the CDR3 is TGTGCCAGCAGCGCGGACGAGAACACTGAAGCTTTCTTT.

Points on this clone: A junction boundary mismatches the germline segment, possibly from a read error. The CDR3 DNA reads as TGCGCCAGCAGTGAGCCGATACCTTGGGGGACCCAGCACTTC. This translates into CASSEPIPWGTQHF. This sequence joins TRBV10-2 and TRBJ2-5; D possibly uses TRBD1 or TRBD2 (5 bases each). In germline, CDR1 is WSHSY, CDR2 SAAADI. The CDR3 is made up of 14 amino acids.

This chain uses TRBV29-1 with TRBJ1-2; no definite D call. This CDR3 region has 12 residues. CDR1 and CDR2 (germline): SQVTM, ANQGSEA. Trimming took 3 bases from V and 3 from J, leaving 8 bases between them. The CDR3 DNA is TGCAGCGTTGACGGCAGGCACTATGGCTACACCTTC. Translation: CSVDGRHYGYTF.